This T cell receptor (beta chain) was captured by sequencing in a study of T cell responses to AZD1222 COVID-19 vaccine. Only in-frame clones appear in the TCRdb table, and some are missing; sequencing was by immunoSEQ multiplex PCR. The sample shows more than 95,000 clones, 75% to 90% of them seen only once. Trimming stripped 1 base from V and 0 bases from J, with 12 bases between. CDR3 length equals 16 residues. Germline V lookup: CDR1 SGHNT, CDR2 YYREEE (reference sequence). The sample holds one count of this clone. Sequenced material: peripheral blood, taken 28 days after the second AZD1222 dose. The chain is built from TRBV5-4 and TRBJ2-3, with TRBD2 as a possible D gene (5 bases). The origin of this receptor is an adult who received the AZD1222 COVID-19 vaccine. CDR3 amino acids: CASSLWALASTDTQYF. CDR3 DNA sequence: TGTGCCAGCAGCTTGTGGGCGCTAGCTAGCACAGATACGCAGTATTTT.